This TCR beta chain comes out of a study of shared clonotypes between healthy human individuals. This clone was seen just once. V lost 7 bases and J lost 1, with 15 bases in between. The CDR3 consists of 14 residues. The germline CDR1 and CDR2 sequences are SGDLS and YYNGEE. Deep level was the assay's run setting. Among the unsorted PBMC samples, replicate PCRs used 300 ng DNA, 25,000 to 30,000 T cell genomes. Sequenced by immunoSEQ multiplex PCR; TCRdb stores in-frame clones only, minus some. The sample consists of 450,000 to 500,000 clones, approximately 78% of them appearing once. The chain carries TRBV9 and TRBJ2-7; D may be TRBD2 (6 bases). The sample taken for sequencing was PBMCs. The receptor was isolated from a middle-aged woman in good health. Some clones in this sample may be carry-over from other donors' samples. The CDR3 sequence: CASGRSGQSYEQYF. Written as DNA, the CDR3 is TGTGCCAGCGGAAGGAGCGGGCAGTCCTACGAGCAGTACTTC.